One and the same sample provided the 5 T cell receptor beta chains below, sequenced in a study of breast tumors, draining lymph nodes, adjacent tissues. Each CDR3 protein gets one entry after TCRdb re-called the multiplex PCR reads with MiXCR. The sample consists of some 170,000 distinct CDR3 sequences, roughly a third of them appearing once. Axillary draining lymph nodes of breast cancer patients supplied the node samples. Sequencing used axillary lymph node tissue. The source of these receptors is a female donor with breast cancer. Some clones in this sample may be carry-over from other donors' samples.

This clonotype came up many times. This chain joins TRBV20-1 and TRBJ2-3; TRBD2 aligns across 9 bases. The CDR3 covers 17 residues. Trimming took 6 bases from V and 2 from J; bases not matched to a gene: 15. Germline CDR1 reads DFQATT; CDR2 reads SNEGSKA (reference sequence). The CDR3 here is CSARIRLAETITDTQYF. The CDR3 DNA reads as TGCAGTGCCCGGATTCGACTAGCGGAAACCATCACAGATACGCAGTATTTT.

This clonotype was detected many times. The chain combines TRBV30 with TRBJ2-5, with D possibly being TRBD1 or TRBD2 (5 bases each). The ends were cut back, 2 bases at V and 1 base at J, with 8 bases in the middle. The CDR3 has 13 amino acids. Germline CDR1 GTSNPN, CDR2 SVGIG (reference sequence). CDR3 coding DNA: TGTGCCTGGAGTCGGGACGTCCAAGAGACCCAGTACTTC. Protein sequence: CAWSRDVQETQYF. The whole variable domain, filled in from reference TRBV30 and TRBJ2-5, reads SQTIHQWPATLVQPVGSPLSLECTVEGTSNPNLYWYRQAAGRGLQLLFYSVGIGQISSEVPQNLSASRPQDRQFILSSKKLLLSDSGFYLCAWSRDVQETQYFGPGTRLLVL.

Comment on this clonotype: A read error may be the cause here, since a much bigger clone is one base away. The gene calls are TRBV6-1 and TRBJ2-2; no firm D call. Per the germline V gene, CDR1 is MNHNS and CDR2 is SASEGT. The CDR3 covers 14 residues. With 7 bases removed from V and 3 bases from J, the gap between germline ends came to 12 bases. This CDR3 is CASNICSYTGELFF. The CDR3 region has the DNA TGTGCCAGCAACATATGCAGTTACACCGGGGAGCTGTTTTTT.

This clonotype was detected many times. The chain recombines TRBV5-6 with TRBJ2-7, with 8 nucleotides matching TRBD1. Germline CDR1 reads SGHDT; CDR2 reads YYEEEE. CDR3 length: 14 amino acids. V trimming: 4 bases; J trimming: 2 bases; junction bases outside the gene matches: 5. The CDR3 protein is CASSLAGGPYEQYF. For the CDR3, the DNA is TGTGCCAGCAGCCTCGCAGGGGGCCCCTACGAGCAGTACTTC.

Concerning this clonotype itself: A read error may account for a junction end that differs from germline. In DNA form, the CDR3 reads TGCGGTGCTGGACCCCGTGGACAGGGCAAAGTCTATGGCTACACCTTC. It translates to CGAGPRGQGKVYGYTF. This chain links TRBV20-1 with TRBJ1-2; 8 bases map to TRBD1. The CDR3 covers 16 residues. The germline V gene encodes CDR1 DFQATT and CDR2 SNEGSKA (reference sequence).